The rows below give T cell receptor beta chains drawn from one sample of a study of blood T cell repertoires in COVID-19. The table came from immunoSEQ multiplex PCR; TCRdb's copy has only in-frame clones and leaves some out. The sample shows some 220,000 clones, over 75% of them seen only once. The source material was PBMCs or T cells enriched from blood (not recorded which). These receptors were obtained from a woman under 30 in a cohort exposed to, infected with or recovered from COVID-19 (not recorded which). Both conserved end residues are part of each CDR3. A D gene is named only where the DNA matches it firmly. A clone size is listed for some rows: how often the clone was seen (once, few, many), or a class if it is expanded.

cdr3_length	clone_size	d_call	v_call	j_call	cdr3_nt	cdr3_aa
13	once	NA	TRBV3-1/TRBV3-2	TRBJ1-1	TGTGCCAGCAGCCAATCCGGGGGCACTGAAGCTTTCTTT	CASSQSGGTEAFF
13	NA	NA	TRBV5-6	TRBJ1-1	TGTGCCAGCAGCTTCCCGCAGGGGACTGAAGCTTTCTTT	CASSFPQGTEAFF
14	NA	NA	TRBV29-1	TRBJ1-1	TGCAGCGCTCAAGGAGGGCAAAGCGGCACTGAAGCTTTCTTT	CSAQGGQSGTEAFF
16	NA	TRBD1	TRBV6-6	TRBJ2-6	TGTGCCAGCAGTCCGGGACAGGGGGCTGGGGCCAACGTCCTGACTTTC	CASSPGQGAGANVLTF
13	NA	NA	TRBV3-1/TRBV3-2	TRBJ1-2	TGTGCCAGCAGCCGACAGGAGAACTATGGCTACACCTTC	CASSRQENYGYTF
13	NA	NA	TRBV24-1	TRBJ1-2	TGTGCCACCAGCGGGATGGGGACTACTGGCTACACCTTC	CATSGMGTTGYTF
14	NA	NA	TRBV6-5	TRBJ1-1	TGTGCCAGCAGTTACCCGGGAATGAACACTGAAGCTTTCTTT	CASSYPGMNTEAFF
13	NA	TRBD1	TRBV7-3	TRBJ2-2	TGTGCCAGCAGCCCAACAGGGGGCGGGGAGCTGTTTTTT	CASSPTGGGELFF
15	NA	NA	TRBV5-1	TRBJ1-1	TGCGCCAGCAGCTTGGACAGGGCGGCGAACACTGAAGCTTTCTTT	CASSLDRAANTEAFF
13	NA	NA	TRBV20-1	TRBJ2-7	TGCAGTGCTAGTGGAGACATCTCCTACGAGCAGTACTTC	CSASGDISYEQYF
16	NA	TRBD1	TRBV5-1	TRBJ1-1	TGCGCCAGCAGCTCCGGGACAGGGAACCTGAACACTGAAGCTTTCTTT	CASSSGTGNLNTEAFF
15	NA	NA	TRBV6-1	TRBJ1-2	TGTGCCAGCAGTGAAGACGGGGGGGCGGGATATGGCTACACCTTC	CASSEDGGAGYGYTF
15	once	TRBD2	TRBV11-2	TRBJ2-3	TGTGCCAGCAGCCCGATAGCGGGAGCAAGAGATACGCAGTATTTT	CASSPIAGARDTQYF
14	NA	NA	TRBV5-5	TRBJ1-1	TGTGCCAGCAGCCTTGCGGGGGCTGGCACTGAAGCTTTCTTT	CASSLAGAGTEAFF
14	NA	NA	TRBV7-9	TRBJ1-2	TGTGCCAGCAGCCCCCCCCGGGGGTGGTATGGCTACACCTTC	CASSPPRGWYGYTF
17	NA	TRBD2	TRBV5-4	TRBJ2-2	TGTGCCAGCAGCTTGGGCAGACTAGCGGTAAACACCGGGGAGCTGTTTTTT	CASSLGRLAVNTGELFF
15	NA	TRBD2	TRBV6-5	TRBJ2-1	TGTGCCAGTGGGGGGGGACTAGCGGGAAGCAATGAGCAGTTCTTC	CASGGGLAGSNEQFF
14	once	TRBD1	TRBV9	TRBJ2-1	TGTGCCAGCAGCGGGACAGGAACGATGCATGAGCAGTTCTTC	CASSGTGTMHEQFF
15	NA	NA	TRBV5-4	TRBJ1-3	TGTGCCAGCAGCTTGGAACGAGGGTCCGGAAACACCATATATTTT	CASSLERGSGNTIYF
16	NA	NA	TRBV9	TRBJ2-1	TGTGCCAGCAGCGCCAATCACCGGGACAGCGGGAATGAGCAGTTCTTC	CASSANHRDSGNEQFF
15	NA	NA	TRBV19	TRBJ1-3	TGTGCCAGTAGTACCCGCTTCAGCTCTGGAAACACCATATATTTT	CASSTRFSSGNTIYF
13	NA	NA	TRBV3-1/TRBV3-2	TRBJ1-1	TGTGCCAGCAGCGCCCCTAGTAACACTGAAGCTTTCTTT	CASSAPSNTEAFF
13	NA	NA	TRBV15	TRBJ1-2	TGTGCCACCAGCAGAGATGCAGGGCTTGGCTACACCTTC	CATSRDAGLGYTF
16	NA	NA	TRBV18	TRBJ2-2	TGTGCCAGCTCACCAAGAGCTCCTGAGGACACCGGGGAGCTGTTTTTT	CASSPRAPEDTGELFF
14	NA	NA	TRBV19	TRBJ2-5	TGTGCCAGTACCTCAACAGTCGGGGGAGAGACCCAGTACTTC	CASTSTVGGETQYF
17	NA	NA	TRBV6-1	TRBJ1-3	TGTGCCAGCAGTGAATTTGTAGCAGCAAACTCTGGAAACACCATATATTTT	CASSEFVAANSGNTIYF
12	NA	NA	TRBV2	TRBJ1-2	TGTGCCAGCAGCCAATTCAGGGTTGGCTACACCTTC	CASSQFRVGYTF
14	NA	NA	TRBV18	TRBJ1-5	TGTGCCAGCTCACCACAACGAGAGAATCAGCCCCAGCATTTT	CASSPQRENQPQHF
15	NA	TRBD1	TRBV28	TRBJ1-5	TGTGCCAGCAATCCTGGACAGGGGGCAAGTCAGCCCCAGCATTTT	CASNPGQGASQPQHF
13	NA	NA	TRBV12-3/TRBV12-4	TRBJ1-2	TGTGCCAGCAGTTTGGAGCCTCCGGGGGGCTACACCTTC	CASSLEPPGGYTF
14	NA	TRBD1	TRBV2	TRBJ1-2	TGTGCCAGCAGTGGAGGACAGGGTGTCTATGGCTACACCTTC	CASSGGQGVYGYTF
16	NA	TRBD2	TRBV14	TRBJ2-3	TGTGCCAGCAGCCAAGACACCAGAACCGGGGGGGTTACGCAGTATTTT	CASSQDTRTGGVTQYF
16	few	NA	TRBV19	TRBJ2-7	TGTGCCAGTAGCGAGGACAGAGACGCCCTTCCCTACGAGCAGTACTTC	CASSEDRDALPYEQYF
15	NA	TRBD1	TRBV19	TRBJ2-1	TGTGCCTTATCGACAGGGATTGCCGACTACAATGAGCAGTTCTTC	CALSTGIADYNEQFF
12	NA	NA	TRBV7-2	TRBJ1-6	TGTGCCAGCAGCTTAGCGCGTCAAACCCTCCACTTT	CASSLARQTLHF
16	NA	TRBD1	TRBV10-3	TRBJ1-6	TGTGCCATCAGTGCTCCCCCAGGACAGGGTGGATCACCCCTCCACTTT	CAISAPPGQGGSPLHF
15	NA	NA	TRBV5-4	TRBJ2-2	TGTGCCAGCAGCCTTCTGGGGGGGAACACCGGGGAGCTGTTTTTT	CASSLLGGNTGELFF
14	NA	NA	TRBV28	TRBJ1-2	TGTGCCAGCAGTTTCACCCAGGTTAACTATGGCTACACCTTC	CASSFTQVNYGYTF
17	NA	NA	TRBV7-2	TRBJ2-5	TGTGCCAGCAGCTACCCGACAGGGACTAGGGGGGAAGAGACCCAGTACTTC	CASSYPTGTRGEETQYF
12	NA	TRBD1	TRBV6-1	TRBJ2-7	TGTGCCAGCAGGACAGGGGGCTACGAGCAGTACTTC	CASRTGGYEQYF
16	NA	TRBD1	TRBV5-6	TRBJ1-2	TGTGCCAGCAGCCATACGGACAGGGGATCTAACTATGGCTACACCTTC	CASSHTDRGSNYGYTF
15	NA	TRBD2	TRBV24-1	TRBJ2-5	TGTGCCACCGAAAGAGCGGGAGGGCGGGAAGAGACCCAGTACTTC	CATERAGGREETQYF
15	NA	TRBD1	TRBV29-1	TRBJ1-2	TGCAGCGTTGAATCCGGGACAGGGCCTAACTATGGCTACACCTTC	CSVESGTGPNYGYTF
14	NA	TRBD2	TRBV6-4	TRBJ2-1	TGTGCCAGCGCCGGGACTAGCGGTCTGGGTGAGCAGTTCTTC	CASAGTSGLGEQFF
17	NA	NA	TRBV5-4	TRBJ2-1	TGTGCCAGCAGCTTGAGCCCTTTTCAGGGAGGTTACAATGAGCAGTTCTTC	CASSLSPFQGGYNEQFF
16	NA	TRBD2	TRBV7-3	TRBJ2-3	TGTGCCAGCAGCTTACGGGGGGAGTGGGGCACAGATACGCAGTATTTT	CASSLRGEWGTDTQYF
13	NA	NA	TRBV6-2/TRBV6-3	TRBJ2-7	TGTGCCAGCAGTTACCCCCCATCCTACGAGCAGTACTTC	CASSYPPSYEQYF
15	once	TRBD2	TRBV11-2	TRBJ2-7	TGTGCCAGCAGCTTAGAAGCGGGAATAGTCTACGAGCAGTACTTC	CASSLEAGIVYEQYF
13	NA	NA	TRBV7-2	TRBJ1-1	TGTGCCAGCAGCTTATTCGGTAGCGCTGAAGCTTTCTTT	CASSLFGSAEAFF
14	NA	NA	TRBV7-9	TRBJ1-2	TGTGCCAGCAGCCGAGTGACAGGTTTGGAGGGCTACACCTTC	CASSRVTGLEGYTF
13	NA	NA	TRBV5-5	TRBJ2-7	TGTGCCAGCAGCTTGGAAGGCAGGGACGAGCAGTACTTC	CASSLEGRDEQYF
15	NA	NA	TRBV18	TRBJ1-5	TGTGCCAGCTCACCAGCGGCAGGGGCCGGTCAGCCCCAGCATTTT	CASSPAAGAGQPQHF